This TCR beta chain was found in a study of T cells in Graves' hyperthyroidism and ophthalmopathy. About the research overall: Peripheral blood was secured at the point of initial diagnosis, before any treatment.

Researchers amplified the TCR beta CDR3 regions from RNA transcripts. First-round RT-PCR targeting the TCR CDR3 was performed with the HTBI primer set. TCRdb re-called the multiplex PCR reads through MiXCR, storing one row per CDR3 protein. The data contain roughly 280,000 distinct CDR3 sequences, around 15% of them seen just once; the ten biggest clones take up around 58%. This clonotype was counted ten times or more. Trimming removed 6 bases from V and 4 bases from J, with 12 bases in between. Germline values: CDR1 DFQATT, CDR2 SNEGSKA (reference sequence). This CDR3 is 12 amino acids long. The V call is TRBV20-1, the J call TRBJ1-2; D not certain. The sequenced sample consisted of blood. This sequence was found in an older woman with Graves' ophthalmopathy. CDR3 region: CSAPSEFYGYTF. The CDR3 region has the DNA TGCAGTGCGCCGTCAGAATTCTATGGCTACACCTTC.